Below, one TCR beta chain is given with its context. Its antigen is currently unknown. This entry comes from a study of T cell repertoires in cytomegalovirus infection. Background on the study: Both CMV infection and a matching HLA type were indicated by public TCR beta signatures.

Findings and limits, study-wide: Frequencies of public TCR beta families were cumulated, and this identified carriers of CMV plus the relevant HLA.

CDR1 and CDR2 from the germline V gene are MDHEN and SYDVKM. Unmatched junction bases numbered 7, after V lost 7 bases and J lost 3 bases. This CDR3 has 14 amino acids. TCRdb itself ran the reads through MiXCR, one entry per CDR3 protein. Here the sample spans nearly 650,000 distinct CDR3 sequences, 20% to 25% being singletons. This clonotype originated in a human donor in good health (CMV status not recorded). Some clones in this sample may be carry-over from other donors' samples. The specimen was CD8+ T cells from PBMCs. The V call is TRBV28, the J call TRBJ2-3; TRBD1 matches at 7 bases. The CDR3 protein is CASIRDSYTDTQYF. The CDR3 nucleotides are TGTGCCAGCATTCGGGACAGCTATACAGATACGCAGTATTTT.